This TCR beta chain was recovered during a study of CD8 T cells in Susac syndrome. cDNA came from around 0.54 to 1 ug RNA primed by random hexamers. TCRdb analysed the immunoSEQ multiplex PCR reads with MiXCR anew, one entry per CDR3 protein. The sample carries some 250,000 distinct CDR3 sequences, almost 97% recorded once. Germline V CDR1 and CDR2: SQVTM, ANQGSEA. This CDR3 spans 13 amino acids. The J segment lost 0 bases and the V segment lost 6 bases, leaving 3 bases of the junction unmatched. The specimen was CD4+ T cells from PBMCs. The chain recombines TRBV29-1 with TRBJ1-1; 8 bases are a match to TRBD1. The clonotype originates from a human donor with Susac syndrome. The CDR3 nucleotides read TGCAGCGTAAGGACAGGGCTGAACACTGAAGCTTTCTTT. Encoded protein: CSVRTGLNTEAFF.